This T cell receptor beta chain was profiled in a study of T-cell memory formation after mild COVID-19. This clonotype showed up just a few times. Its antigen is not identified. The germline CDR1 and CDR2 sequences are LGHDT and YNNKEL (reference sequence). This CDR3 contains 14 residues. V was cut by 0 bases and J by 5 bases, with 10 bases left in between. Using constant-segment primers, 5'RACE produced TCR alpha and TCR beta cDNA libraries carrying sample barcodes and UMIs. TCRdb ran MiXCR on the 5' RACE reads and lists one entry per CDR3 protein. Of around 310,000 distinct CDR3 sequences in the sample, 15% to 20% are singletons; the top ten hold approximately 20%. Whole-study findings and limits: CD4/CD8 balance held among clones contracting day 15 to 85, and later expanders leaned CD4+. Cross-reactive memory seemingly joined, as some responding clones were found in pre-infection memory.

Sequenced material: PBMCs or a T cell subset sorted from them (not recorded which). The receptor was isolated from a man aged 18 to 30 who had mild COVID-19 (a few samples of this study predate the infection). Cell type and time point are not known. V usage is TRBV3-1 and J usage is TRBJ1-1; TRBD1 might be the D (6 bases). The CDR3 DNA follows: TGTGCCAGCAGCCAAGAAGGGGGTTGGACTGAAGCTTTCTTT. Its translation: CASSQEGGWTEAFF.